Listed here are 19 T cell receptor beta chains from one sample, sequenced in a study of cytomegalovirus exposure and HLA in healthy donors. PCR employed 60 Vbeta and 13 Jbeta primers. Data came from immunoSEQ multiplex PCR; TCRdb stores just in-frame clones and leaves some out. Among approximately 100,000 clones listed, over 60% were seen once. Material for sequencing was PBMCs. The origin of the receptors is a female donor in good health and CMV-seronegative.

V gene TRBV30 combines with J gene TRBJ1-5; TRBD1 might be the D (6 bases). Germline assignment: CDR1 GTSNPN and CDR2 SVGIG (reference sequence). V lost 0 bases and J 2 bases, leaving 8 bases between the germline ends. The CDR3 runs to 14 residues. CDR3 protein: CAWSVGGGNQPQHF. The CDR3 region has the DNA TGTGCCTGGAGTGTAGGGGGGGGCAATCAGCCCCAGCATTTT.

This sequence joins TRBV4-2 and TRBJ2-7; 15 bases line up with TRBD2. CDR1 and CDR2 (germline): LGHNA, YNFKEQ. J lost 2 bases, V lost 4 bases, and 0 bases had no gene match. The CDR3 runs 15 residues. Here the CDR3 reads CASSRTSGGAYEQYF. CDR3 in DNA: TGTGCCAGCAGCCGGACTAGCGGGGGGGCCTACGAGCAGTACTTC.

This clone was picked up a small number of times. The same CDR3 is also encoded by other DNA sequences in this sample. The rearrangement uses TRBV12-5 and TRBJ2-7; the D gene is possibly TRBD2 (5 bases). Germline V lookup: CDR1 LGHNT, CDR2 FRNRAP. This CDR3 has 13 amino acids. Trimming took off 1 base at V and 2 bases at J, with 6 bases between the two ends. CDR3 nucleotides: TGTGCTAGTGGTTTGGCCGGGGCCTACGAGCAGTACTTC. Translation: CASGLAGAYEQYF.

This chain links TRBV10-1 with TRBJ2-1, with TRBD1 matching over 8 bases. This CDR3 is 13 amino acids long. V trimming: 5 bases; J trimming: 6 bases; junction bases outside the gene matches: 3. Germline CDR1 and CDR2: WNHNN and SYGVQD (reference sequence). The CDR3 sequence: CASSWTGSNEQFF. CDR3 coding DNA: TGCGCCAGCAGTTGGACAGGGAGCAATGAGCAGTTCTTC.

In its sample, this clone was seen once. The chain recombines TRBV18 with TRBJ2-7, with 9 bases identical to TRBD1. The CDR3 is made up of 14 amino acids. V was clipped by 10 bases and J by 5 bases; unmatched bases: 12. Germline V lookup: CDR1 KGHSH, CDR2 LQKENI. CDR3 region: CATGSGTGRNEQYF. The DNA of the CDR3 is TGTGCCACCGGCTCCGGGACAGGGCGAAACGAGCAGTACTTC. Looking up the rest from reference TRBV18 and TRBJ2-7 gives the full variable domain: NAGVMQNPRHLVRRRGQEARLRCSPMKGHSHVYWYRQLPEEGLKFMVYLQKENIIDESGMPKERFSAEFPKEGPSILRIQQVVRGDSAAYFCATGSGTGRNEQYFGPGTRLTVT.

The chain links TRBV19 to TRBJ1-3; no reliable D call. V lost 3 bases, J lost 0 bases, and 12 bases lay in between. Germline V gene sequence: CDR1 LNHDA, CDR2 SQIVND (reference sequence). The CDR3 runs 16 residues. The CDR3 spells CASSIAGGTSGNTIYF. The DNA for the CDR3 is TGTGCCAGTAGTATCGCGGGCGGCACCTCTGGAAACACCATATATTTT.

The table lists this clone with a count of one. The V gene is TRBV5-5, the J gene TRBJ1-2; D gene uncertain. Germline CDR1 reads SGHKS; CDR2 reads YYEKEE (reference sequence). The CDR3 has 13 amino acids. V was clipped by 0 bases and J by 8 bases, with 11 bases between them. The CDR3, as DNA: TGTGCCAGCAGCTTGGAGCGGACCGGAGGCTACACCTTC. Its protein is CASSLERTGGYTF.

This clone occurred a few times. The chain links TRBV4-2 to TRBJ2-7, with D possibly matching TRBD2 (6 bases). This CDR3 contains 15 residues. Per the germline V gene, CDR1 is LGHNA and CDR2 is YNFKEQ. The V and J ends lost 0 bases and 5 bases respectively, with 14 bases between them. The CDR3 loop is CASSQDPRLAHEQYF. CDR3 DNA: TGTGCCAGCAGCCAAGATCCCAGGCTAGCGCACGAGCAGTACTTC.

The gene calls are TRBV11-2 and TRBJ2-7; D is perhaps TRBD1 (5 bases). With 4 bases removed from V and 2 bases from J, the gap between germline ends came to 12 bases. The germline V gene encodes CDR1 SGHAT and CDR2 FQNNGV. The CDR3 has 14 amino acids. The CDR3 nucleotides are TGTGCCAGCAGCTCACGACCCAGGGCCTACGAGCAGTACTTC. Its protein product is CASSSRPRAYEQYF. Together with reference TRBV11-2 and TRBJ2-7, the CDR3 gives the full variable domain: EAGVAQSPRYKIIEKRQSVAFWCNPISGHATLYWYQQILGQGPKLLIQFQNNGVVDDSQLPKDRFSAERLKGVDSTLKIQPAKLEDSAVYLCASSSRPRAYEQYFGPGTRLTVT.

The rearrangement uses TRBV5-6 and TRBJ1-4; TRBD1 agrees at 12 bases. The CDR3 is 17 amino acids. Germline V gene lookup returns CDR1 SGHDT and CDR2 YYEEEE. Trimming cost V 3 bases and J 4 bases; bases outside gene matches: 7. CDR3 residues: CASSSRDRGPFNEKLFF. The CDR3 nucleotides are TGTGCCAGCAGCTCCCGGGACAGGGGGCCCTTTAATGAAAAACTGTTTTTT. Combining the CDR3 with reference TRBV5-6 and TRBJ1-4 gives the whole variable domain DAGVTQSPTHLIKTRGQQVTLRCSPKSGHDTVSWYQQALGQGPQFIFQYYEEEERQRGNFPDRFSGHQFPNYSSELNVNALLLGDSALYLCASSSRDRGPFNEKLFFGSGTQLSVL.

This chain connects TRBV7-6 to TRBJ2-3; 10 positions match TRBD2. In germline, CDR1 is SGHVS, CDR2 FNYEAQ. J lost 5 bases, V lost 5 bases, and 10 bases had no gene match. The CDR3 sequence is 16 residues long. The CDR3 spells CASSPTGQRGGDTQYF. The CDR3 nucleotides read TGTGCCAGCAGCCCAACTGGGCAGCGGGGGGGAGATACGCAGTATTTT.

The chain couples TRBV15 to TRBJ2-1, with a tentative D call TRBD2 (6 bases). Trimming shortened V by 1 base and J by 4 bases, and 20 bases separated the two germline ends. Germline V gene sequence: CDR1 LNHNV, CDR2 YYDKDF (reference sequence). The CDR3 is made up of 18 amino acids. The CDR3 protein is CATSRVGGVGGAYNEQFF. CDR3 bases: TGTGCCACCAGCAGAGTAGGTGGCGTCGGGGGAGCATACAATGAGCAGTTCTTC.

This chain uses TRBV2 with TRBJ2-7; a possible D gene is TRBD1 (6 bases). CDR1 is SNHLY, CDR2 FYNNEI, per germline. The CDR3 covers 15 residues. Between the trimmed V and J ends, which lost 7 bases and 0 bases, there was a span of 16 bases. DNA for the CDR3: TGTGCCAGCAAAGCAGGGGTTACTTACTCCTACGAGCAGTACTTC. Protein product: CASKAGVTYSYEQYF.

In its sample, this clone was seen once. The chain combines TRBV11-2 with TRBJ2-7; 8 bases match TRBD2. The CDR3 is 15 residues long. The V gene end was trimmed by 3 bases and the J gene end by 0 bases; junction bases not matched to a gene: 4. In germline, CDR1 is SGHAT, CDR2 FQNNGV. CDR3 bases: TGTGCCAGCAGCTTCCCGGGGGGGGTCTCCTACGAGCAGTACTTC. Translated, it gives CASSFPGGVSYEQYF. The variable domain in full, completed from reference TRBV11-2 and TRBJ2-7, reads EAGVAQSPRYKIIEKRQSVAFWCNPISGHATLYWYQQILGQGPKLLIQFQNNGVVDDSQLPKDRFSAERLKGVDSTLKIQPAKLEDSAVYLCASSFPGGVSYEQYFGPGTRLTVT.

This clone was counted once. The CDR3 region is CASSVSPNTEAFF. CDR3 sequence (DNA): TGTGCCAGCAGCGTATCTCCGAACACTGAAGCTTTCTTT. V usage is TRBV9 and J usage is TRBJ1-1, with D hard to call. The CDR3 sequence is 13 residues long. Germline V gene lookup returns CDR1 SGDLS and CDR2 YYNGEE. The V end lost 1 base, the J end lost 1 base, and 5 bases lay between the germline ends.

The chain uses TRBV18 and TRBJ1-4, with D perhaps TRBD1 (6 bases). Germline values: CDR1 KGHSH, CDR2 LQKENI. This CDR3 has 16 residues. V gave up 0 bases and J gave up 2 bases, with 10 bases separating them. This chain's CDR3 is CASSPPVTGTNEKLFF. The CDR3 nucleotides are TGTGCCAGCTCACCACCTGTCACAGGGACTAATGAAAAACTGTTTTTT.

The chain joins TRBV5-1 to TRBJ2-3, with D perhaps matching TRBD1 (6 bases). CDR3 length: 17 amino acids. Germline V lookup: CDR1 SGHRS, CDR2 YFSETQ. Trimming pared 3 bases from V and 2 bases from J, leaving 19 bases between. This CDR3 is CASSYEGVSSPTDTQYF. For the CDR3, the DNA is TGCGCCAGCAGCTACGAGGGGGTCAGTTCCCCCACAGATACGCAGTATTTT.

This chain connects TRBV9 to TRBJ2-7, with 9 bases fitting TRBD1. This CDR3 has 15 amino acids. V was clipped by 0 bases and J by 4 bases; unmatched bases: 5. The germline gives CDR1 SGDLS, CDR2 YYNGEE. The CDR3 loop reads CASSVATGGKYEQYF. The CDR3 nucleotides read TGTGCCAGCAGCGTAGCCACAGGGGGCAAGTACGAGCAGTACTTC.

This clone was seen only a few times. The chain links TRBV4-1 to TRBJ1-5; 8 nucleotides align to TRBD1. The CDR3 is 16 amino acids. The germline CDR1 and CDR2 sequences are MGHRA and YSYEKL. Trimming at V came to 3 bases and at J to 0 bases, leaving 4 bases not matched to a gene. In DNA, the CDR3 is TGCGCCAGCAGCCAGGCGACAGGGGCTAGCAATCAGCCCCAGCATTTT. This codes for CASSQATGASNQPQHF.